This entry is about one T cell receptor beta chain. Its antigen remains unidentified. With 60 Vbeta and 13 Jbeta primers, the PCR was carried out. Assay: immunoSEQ multiplex PCR; the TCRdb copy retains only in-frame clones and omits some. The repertoire holds 250,000 to 350,000 clones, with 70% to 90% as singletons. This entry comes from a study of cytomegalovirus exposure and HLA in healthy donors. Background on the study: Earlier work reported 117 million unique TCR beta sequences from about 200 million T cells.

Notes on the study in general: Most likely, a cluster of highly shared sequence variants arose as a sequencing artifact. Presence/absence analyses took donor sequencing depth as roughly uniform.

The ends lost 2 bases at V and 5 bases at J; junction bases unmatched: 11. The CDR3 loop spans 17 amino acids. Germline loops: CDR1 SEHNR, CDR2 FQNEAQ (reference sequence). The rearrangement links TRBV7-9 to TRBJ1-2, with 10 bases fitting TRBD1. The sequence came from a woman under 30 in good health and CMV-seronegative. The sequenced sample was PBMCs. CDR3 sequence reads: CASSLFFLGQGRYGYTF. The CDR3 DNA sequence: TGTGCCAGCAGCTTATTTTTCCTGGGACAGGGGAGGTATGGCTACACCTTC.